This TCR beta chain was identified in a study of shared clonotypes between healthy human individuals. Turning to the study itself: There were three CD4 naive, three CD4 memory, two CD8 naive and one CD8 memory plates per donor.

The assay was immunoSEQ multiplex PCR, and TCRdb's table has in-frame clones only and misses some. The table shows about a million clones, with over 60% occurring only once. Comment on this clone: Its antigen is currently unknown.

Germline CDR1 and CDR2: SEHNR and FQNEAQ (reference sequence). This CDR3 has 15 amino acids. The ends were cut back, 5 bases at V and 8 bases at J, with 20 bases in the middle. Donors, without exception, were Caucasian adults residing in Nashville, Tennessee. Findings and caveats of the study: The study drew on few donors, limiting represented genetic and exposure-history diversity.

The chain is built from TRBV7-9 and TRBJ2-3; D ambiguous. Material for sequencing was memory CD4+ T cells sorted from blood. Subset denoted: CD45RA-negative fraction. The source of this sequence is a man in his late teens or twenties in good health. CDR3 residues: CASSPGLADWSTQYF. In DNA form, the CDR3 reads TGTGCCAGCAGCCCCGGGTTGGCAGACTGGAGTACGCAGTATTTT.